Below, one T cell receptor (beta chain) is given with its context. Its binding antigen is unknown. No base qualities exist here, and no much larger clone lies one base off it. The data originate from a study of OX40 agonist ivuxolimab in advanced cancers. Background for the entire study: Ivuxolimab was a fully human IgG2 agonistic monoclonal antibody targeting the costimulatory receptor OX40 (CD134). Intravenous ivuxolimab was administered to patients every 2 weeks at six dose levels: 0.01, 0.1, 0.3, 1.5, 3 and 10 mg/kg. Three dose-escalation patients achieved partial responses, one with hepatocellular carcinoma and two with cutaneous melanoma. Of the approximately 50 dose-escalation patients, hepatocellular carcinoma was present in roughly 19, melanoma in roughly 15, renal cell carcinoma in 9 and head and neck cancer in 9. The paper reports the monotherapy dose-escalation portion (N = 52 patients) of the phase I ivuxolimab trial. The dose-escalation cohort was almost 85% male with a mean age of about 58 years, ranging from roughly 23 to 90. The purpose of peripheral TCRbeta sequencing was to test whether ivuxolimab changed TCR sequence diversity and led to clonal T-cell expansion. Prior anti-PD-1, anti-PD-L1 or anti-CTLA-4 therapy was permitted, and checkpoint inhibitors had been received by about 44% of dose-escalation patients.

The trial excluded patients who had a history of autoimmune disease or were on systemic immunosuppression. Peripheral blood for TCR sequencing was drawn from every dose cohort at baseline, at cycle 4 day 1 and at cycle 7 day 1. Samples came from an open-label, multicenter, first-in-human phase I dose-escalation trial of ivuxolimab. Adults with locally advanced or metastatic melanoma, renal cell, hepatocellular, or head and neck squamous cell carcinoma were enrolled in the trial. CD4+ and CD8+ T cells were sorted separately from peripheral blood before TCR sequencing. Beyond this particular receptor, the publication reports: At doses from 0.1 to 3.0 mg/kg, clonal expansion was seen in both CD4+ and CD8+ blood T cells between baseline and week 6. Low levels of normalized T-cell clonal expansion were also seen in some patients who did not respond. In partial responders in the 0.1-3.0 mg/kg groups, normalized peripheral clonal expansion was found to be among the lowest, especially among CD8+ T cells. Antigen specificity was not determined for the clonally expanded peripheral T cells. After ivuxolimab, more expanded clones were found on average in CD8+ T cells than in CD4+ T cells.

For CDR1 and CDR2, the germline V gene lists SGHDT and YYEEEE. Trimming accounts for 0 bases at V and 6 bases at J, while the number of junction bases matched to no gene is 6. Reading from cysteine to phenylalanine, the CDR3 counts 14 amino acids. The read is trimmed to its CDR3 DNA, 42 bases read in frame from base 1. For sequencing of the TCRbeta CDR3 region, genomic DNA was extracted from the sorted cells. The immunoSEQ Assay was used for sequencing of TCRbeta CDR3 regions. The table was pulled from immuneACCESS by TCRdb, which kept in-frame rearrangements only. Such tables lose some clones; where checked, under half of the loss comes from unresolved V genes, and the rest has no known cause. This sample holds 45,000 to 50,000 clones; around nine tenths were observed only once. The ten largest clones add up to about 14% of the sample.

The chain is encoded by TRBV5-6 joined to TRBJ2-7; TRBD1 lines up with 7 middle nucleotides. The starting material was CD4+ or CD8+ T cells sorted from blood, obtained in a trial of the OX40 agonist ivuxolimab. The receptor was derived from an adult with an advanced solid tumor such as melanoma, head and neck, liver or kidney cancer. The CDR3 in this case is CASSLEYRGTEQYF. The base sequence is TGTGCCAGCAGCTTGGAGTACAGGGGTACCGAGCAGTACTTC.